The 20 T cell receptor beta chains listed next were all sequenced from one sample in a study of cytomegalovirus exposure and HLA in healthy donors. PCR employed 60 Vbeta and 13 Jbeta primers. The assay was immunoSEQ multiplex PCR, and TCRdb's table has in-frame clones only and misses some. The sample holds tens of thousands of clones, 75% to 90% seen once. Material: PBMCs. The origin of the receptors is a woman between 25 and 40 years old in good health and CMV-seropositive.

The V call is TRBV30, the J call TRBJ2-3; 10 nucleotides line up with TRBD2. This CDR3 comprises 16 residues. J was trimmed by 1 base and V by 3 bases; bases with no gene match: 7. The germline V gene encodes CDR1 GTSNPN and CDR2 SVGIG (reference sequence). CDR3 nucleotide sequence: TGTGCCTGGAGACGAATAGCGGGAGGCGGCACAGATACGCAGTATTTT. It translates to CAWRRIAGGGTDTQYF.

This chain links TRBV19 with TRBJ2-2, with D maybe TRBD1 (6 bases). Germline V gene data show CDR1 as LNHDA and CDR2 as SQIVND (reference sequence). The CDR3 sequence is 13 residues long. Trimming cost V 10 bases and J 3 bases, with 12 bases left between them. CDR3 DNA sequence: TGTGCCACTCGGACAGCGTACACCGGGGAGCTGTTTTTT. The encoded protein is CATRTAYTGELFF. The full variable domain, completed using reference TRBV19 and TRBJ2-2, is DGGITQSPKYLFRKEGQNVTLSCEQNLNHDAMYWYRQDPGQGLRLIYYSQIVNDFQKGDIAEGYSVSREKKESFPLTVTSAQKNPTAFYLCATRTAYTGELFFGEGSRLTVL.

The V and J genes are TRBV28 and TRBJ2-5; tentatively, D is TRBD2 (6 bases). With the DNA end fitting TRBJ2-7 better, the J assignment may be wrong. The CDR3 runs to 15 residues. The germline V gene has CDR1 MDHEN and CDR2 SYDVKM. CDR3 DNA: TGTGCCAGCAGTCCTCTGAGGCGGGAAGCCTACGAGCAGTACTTC. This codes for CASSPLRREAYEQYF.

The chain carries TRBV7-2 and TRBJ2-7, with D possibly being TRBD1 (5 bases). The V gene lost 8 bases and the J gene lost 6 bases, with 14 bases spanning the gap. Germline values: CDR1 SGHTA, CDR2 FQGNSA. The CDR3 is 12 residues long. CDR3 nucleotide sequence: TGTGCCAGCTTCGGCGTGGGGCCCGAGCAGTACTTC. Its protein product is CASFGVGPEQYF. Full variable domain (outside the CDR3, taken from reference TRBV7-2 and TRBJ2-7): GAGVSQSPSNKVTEKGKDVELRCDPISGHTALYWYRQSLGQGLEFLIYFQGNSAPDKSGLPSDRFSAERTGGSVSTLTIQRTQQEDSAVYLCASFGVGPEQYFGPGTRLTVT.

This chain links TRBV5-1 with TRBJ2-3; 12 bases map to TRBD2. This CDR3 is built from 16 residues. Trimming at V came to 4 bases and at J to 4 bases, leaving 7 bases not matched to a gene. Germline CDR1 reads SGHRS; CDR2 reads YFSETQ. CDR3 amino acids: CASSPSTSGSADTQYF. In DNA, the CDR3 is TGCGCCAGCAGCCCATCGACTAGCGGGAGCGCAGATACGCAGTATTTT.

This chain links TRBV5-4 with TRBJ2-3; 10 positions agree with TRBD2. This CDR3 spans 14 amino acids. The junction had 2 bases not matched to a gene; V was cut back by 3 bases and J by 4 bases. Germline assignment: CDR1 SGHNT and CDR2 YYREEE (reference sequence). The CDR3 DNA is TGTGCCAGCAGCTCGACTAGCGGGCCAGATACGCAGTATTTT. Amino acid sequence: CASSSTSGPDTQYF.

The J gene is TRBJ2-7, the V gene TRBV10-1, with 12 bases that match TRBD2. The germline V gene encodes CDR1 WNHNN and CDR2 SYGVQD (reference sequence). The ends lost 4 bases at V and 3 bases at J; junction bases unmatched: 7. The CDR3 has 16 amino acids. The CDR3 is CASSVILAGGGYEQYF. CDR3 nucleotides: TGCGCCAGCAGTGTCATACTAGCGGGAGGAGGCTACGAGCAGTACTTC.

This chain links TRBV10-3 with TRBJ2-7; D is unclear. V lost 4 bases and J 0 bases, leaving 4 bases between the germline ends. The germline CDR1 and CDR2 sequences are ENHRY and SYGVKD. The CDR3 is 12 amino acids. This chain's CDR3 is CAISANSYEQYF. The CDR3 bases are TGTGCCATCAGTGCTAACTCCTACGAGCAGTACTTC.

V and J are TRBV6-5 and TRBJ2-7; 7 bases fit TRBD2. CDR1 MNHEY and CDR2 SVGAGI come from the germline V gene. The CDR3 contains 15 residues. Losses at the gene ends were 5 bases for V and 2 bases for J; bases not matched to a gene: 9. CDR3 sequence: CASSPPGGRAYEQYF. The CDR3 coding sequence is TGTGCCAGCAGTCCCCCGGGGGGAAGGGCCTACGAGCAGTACTTC.

This chain links TRBV27 with TRBJ1-4; possibly TRBD1 for D (6 bases). The CDR3 is 15 amino acids. Germline V gene sequence: CDR1 MNHEY, CDR2 SMNVEV (reference sequence). Trimming shortened V by 4 bases and J by 1 base, and 10 bases separated the two germline ends. CDR3 region: CASSSTTGTNEKLFF. The CDR3 bases are TGTGCCAGCAGTTCGACGACAGGAACTAATGAAAAACTGTTTTTT.

This chain links TRBV5-1 with TRBJ1-6, with 9 bases matching TRBD1. V shed 7 bases and J 10 bases; nucleotides not matched to a gene: 9. The CDR3 extends over 14 amino acids. Germline loops: CDR1 SGHRS, CDR2 YFSETQ. The CDR3: CASSRDREGSPLHF. DNA for the CDR3: TGCGCCAGCTCCCGGGACAGGGAGGGATCACCCCTCCACTTT.

The V and J genes are TRBV6-1 and TRBJ1-2; possible D gene TRBD1, 6 bases. V lost 9 bases to trimming and J lost 2 bases, with 7 bases between them. Germline V gene lookup returns CDR1 MNHNS and CDR2 SASEGT. This CDR3 has 11 amino acids. DNA of the CDR3: TGTGCCAGTACAGGGAACTATGGCTACACCTTC. Amino acid sequence: CASTGNYGYTF.

The chain combines TRBV4-1 with TRBJ2-7; D may be TRBD2 (5 bases). Germline CDR1 MGHRA, CDR2 YSYEKL. The V gene lost 0 bases and the J gene lost 7 bases, with 16 bases spanning the gap. This CDR3 has 15 residues. CDR3 in DNA: TGCGCCAGCAGCCAAGACGCTAGCTCTGGGTGGGAGCAGTACTTC. Protein: CASSQDASSGWEQYF.

The chain links TRBV2 to TRBJ2-3, with 9 bases identical to TRBD2. Germline V gene lookup returns CDR1 SNHLY and CDR2 FYNNEI. J lost 3 bases, V lost 7 bases, and 8 bases had no gene match. This CDR3 has 15 residues. CDR3 coding DNA: TGTGCCAGCACCCCGGGACTAGCAAATACAGATACGCAGTATTTT. Its translation: CASTPGLANTDTQYF.

The chain uses TRBV28 and TRBJ2-1, with D uncertain. Germline V gene lookup returns CDR1 MDHEN and CDR2 SYDVKM. V lost 2 bases, J lost 15 bases, and 11 bases lay in between. The CDR3 spans 11 residues. The CDR3: CASSLKLERFF. The CDR3 DNA sequence: TGTGCCAGCAGTTTAAAGCTAGAGAGGTTCTTC.

This clone has only one observation. V usage is TRBV5-6 and J usage is TRBJ2-5; TRBD2 aligns across 8 bases. There are 14 residues in the CDR3. The V and J ends lost 3 bases and 5 bases, in that order; junction bases with no gene match: 6. CDR1 and CDR2 (germline): SGHDT, YYEEEE. The CDR3: CASSWAGGMETQYF. The CDR3 DNA is TGTGCCAGCAGCTGGGCGGGAGGAATGGAGACCCAGTACTTC. Looking up the rest from reference TRBV5-6 and TRBJ2-5 gives the full variable domain: DAGVTQSPTHLIKTRGQQVTLRCSPKSGHDTVSWYQQALGQGPQFIFQYYEEEERQRGNFPDRFSGHQFPNYSSELNVNALLLGDSALYLCASSWAGGMETQYFGPGTRLLVL.

The rearrangement uses TRBV6-1 and TRBJ1-2; TRBD1 matches 8 bases. The trim removed 5 bases at V and 2 bases at J, leaving 7 bases unmatched. The CDR3 is made up of 15 amino acids. Per germline, CDR1 MNHNS and CDR2 SASEGT. The CDR3 loop is CASSLRQGNNYGYTF. CDR3 coding DNA: TGTGCCAGCAGTTTAAGACAGGGGAACAACTATGGCTACACCTTC.

The chain uses TRBV5-4 and TRBJ2-1, with D possibly being TRBD2 (5 bases). The V end was cut by 1 base, the J end by 2 bases, with 13 bases between. The CDR3 has 16 residues. CDR1 is SGHNT, CDR2 YYREEE, per germline (reference sequence). Here the CDR3 reads CASSLKRELTYNEQFF. As DNA, the CDR3 is TGTGCCAGCAGCTTGAAGAGGGAACTCACCTACAATGAGCAGTTCTTC.

V gene TRBV28 combines with J gene TRBJ1-5; tentatively, D is TRBD1 (6 bases). V dropped 6 bases and J dropped 6 bases, with 12 bases sitting between them. Germline-derived CDR1 and CDR2 are MDHEN and SYDVKM. The CDR3 contains 13 residues. The CDR3 spells CASSPAGVQPQHF. The CDR3 region has the DNA TGTGCCAGCAGCCCAGCAGGGGTTCAGCCCCAGCATTTT.

This sequence joins TRBV23-1 and TRBJ1-2, with D hard to call. TRBV23-1 is an ORF for which the function is uncertain. CDR3 length equals 12 residues. V lost 3 bases, J lost 8 bases, and 10 bases lay in between. The CDR3 loop is CASSHPSGGYTF. The CDR3 DNA follows: TGCGCCAGCAGTCACCCCTCGGGGGGCTACACCTTC.